One and the same sample provided the 18 T cell receptor beta chains below, sequenced in a study of blood T cell repertoires in COVID-19. The protocol was immunoSEQ multiplex PCR, while the TCRdb copy is restricted to in-frame clones and leaves out a portion. The data hold some 350,000 clones, with more than 75% observed a single time. The material sequenced was peripheral blood. These receptors were collected from a woman aged 50 to 60 with COVID-19, enrolled during active disease.

This rearrangement joins TRBV7-2 to TRBJ2-7; D is undetermined. CDR3 length: 14 residues. V shed 1 base and J shed 3 bases, with 10 bases lying between them. Germline V CDR1 and CDR2: SGHTA, FQGNSA. The CDR3, as DNA: TGTGCCAGCAGCTTAGAACAGCTCCTCTACGAGCAGTACTTC. It encodes CASSLEQLLYEQYF.

The gene calls are TRBV3-1 (or the pseudogene TRBV3-2) and TRBJ2-5, with a tentative D call TRBD2 (6 bases). V lost 0 bases and J lost 7, with 12 bases in between. In germline, CDR1 is LGHDT, CDR2 YNNKEL (reference sequence). The CDR3 spans 14 residues. CDR3 nucleotide sequence: TGTGCCAGCAGCCAAGACGGGGGTGTATGGACCCAGTACTTC. This gives the protein CASSQDGGVWTQYF.

V and J are TRBV18 and TRBJ2-7; maybe TRBD2 (6 bases). The CDR3 extends over 12 amino acids. Germline V gene sequence: CDR1 KGHSH, CDR2 LQKENI. V was shortened by 6 bases and J by 13 bases, with 19 bases between the two germline ends. The CDR3 sequence is CASSPDSGEEYF. In DNA, the CDR3 is TGTGCCAGCTCGCCGGACTCGGGGGAGGAATACTTC.

This clone was observed a few times. The chain recombines TRBV7-8 with TRBJ2-7; TRBD2 matches at 11 bases. This CDR3 is built from 15 residues. The J segment lost 3 bases and the V segment lost 4 bases, leaving 5 bases of the junction unmatched. Per germline, CDR1 SGHVS and CDR2 FQNEAQ. This chain's CDR3 is CASSWRLAGNYEQYF. Written as DNA, the CDR3 is TGTGCCAGCAGCTGGCGACTAGCGGGAAACTACGAGCAGTACTTC.

The genes are TRBV19 and TRBJ2-7; TRBD2 matches 7 bases. The J segment lost 5 bases and the V segment lost 3 bases, leaving 13 bases of the junction unmatched. There are 16 residues in the CDR3. CDR1 and CDR2 from the germline V gene are LNHDA and SQIVND (reference sequence). The DNA of the CDR3 is TGTGCCAGTAGTATGCTAAGCGGACTAGGATCCCACGAGCAGTACTTC. This codes for CASSMLSGLGSHEQYF.

The V and J genes are TRBV7-6 and TRBJ2-3; 8 bases match TRBD2. This CDR3 has 19 amino acids. V shed 0 bases, J shed 0 bases, and the junction held 11 bases outside the gene matches. The germline CDR1 and CDR2 sequences are SGHVS and FNYEAQ. CDR3 nucleotides: TGTGCCAGCAGCTTAGCCCGAGCGGGTAGCGGGGCTAGCACAGATACGCAGTATTTT. Residues: CASSLARAGSGASTDTQYF.

This clone came up once. The V gene is TRBV7-2, the J gene TRBJ1-1, with D perhaps TRBD1 (6 bases). The CDR3 consists of 14 residues. The germline CDR1 and CDR2 sequences are SGHTA and FQGNSA. V shed 3 bases and J shed 1 base, with 9 bases lying between them. The CDR3 DNA follows: TGTGCCAGCAGCTTGAGGACAGAGAACACTGAAGCTTTCTTT. It specifies CASSLRTENTEAFF.

CDR3 amino acids: CASSLASGRISGTQYF. In nucleotides, the CDR3 is TGTGCCAGCAGCTTGGCCAGCGGGAGAATTTCGGGTACGCAGTATTTT. The chain uses TRBV5-4 and TRBJ2-3, with 8 bases lining up with TRBD2. V trimming: 0 bases; J trimming: 8 bases; junction bases outside the gene matches: 11. In germline, CDR1 is SGHNT, CDR2 YYREEE (reference sequence). There are 16 residues in the CDR3. Combining the CDR3 with reference TRBV5-4 and TRBJ2-3 gives the whole variable domain ETGVTQSPTHLIKTRGQQVTLRCSSQSGHNTVSWYQQALGQGPQFIFQYYREEENGRGNFPPRFSGLQFPNYSSELNVNALELDDSALYLCASSLASGRISGTQYFGPGTRLTVL.

The V call is TRBV29-1, the J call TRBJ2-7; the D is unclear. The CDR3 sequence is 10 residues long. V was trimmed by 6 bases and J by 4 bases, leaving 7 bases between them. The germline V gene has CDR1 SQVTM and CDR2 ANQGSEA. Here the CDR3 DNA reads TGCAGCGTCATGACTTACGAGCAGTACTTC. Translation gives CSVMTYEQYF.

The chain carries TRBV6-5 and TRBJ2-7; TRBD2 is a possible D gene (7 bases). Germline V CDR1 and CDR2: MNHEY, SVGAGI. The CDR3 runs 16 residues. The V and J ends lost 4 bases and 4 bases respectively, with 20 bases between them. The CDR3 spells CASSSSTSRGSYEQYF. CDR3 sequence (DNA): TGTGCCAGCAGTTCCTCGACTAGCAGGGGTTCTTACGAGCAGTACTTC.

The chain couples TRBV5-1 to TRBJ2-3, with D tentatively TRBD1 (6 bases). V was cut by 1 base and J by 3 bases, with 12 bases left in between. This CDR3 contains 15 residues. Germline V gene sequence: CDR1 SGHRS, CDR2 YFSETQ. This CDR3 reads CASSLWAGVTDTQYF. In DNA, the CDR3 is TGCGCCAGCAGCTTGTGGGCAGGGGTAACAGATACGCAGTATTTT.

The chain carries TRBV24-1 and TRBJ2-7; 10 nucleotides agree with TRBD1. V dropped 3 bases and J dropped 6; count of bases not matched to a gene: 7. CDR3 size: 15 residues. Germline loops: CDR1 KGHDR, CDR2 SFDVKD. CDR3 coding DNA: TGTGCCACCAGTGATCAGGAGACAGGGGGCTTCGAGCAGTACTTC. Its protein product is CATSDQETGGFEQYF.

The rearrangement links TRBV11-1 to TRBJ2-7; TRBD1 aligns across 7 bases. CDR3 length equals 14 residues. The V gene end was trimmed by 5 bases and the J gene end by 3 bases; junction bases not matched to a gene: 7. Germline loops: CDR1 SGHAT, CDR2 FQDESV (reference sequence). The DNA of the CDR3 is TGTGCCAGCAGCGCCACAGGGGCATTCTACGAGCAGTACTTC. The encoded protein is CASSATGAFYEQYF.

This rearrangement joins TRBV21-1 to TRBJ2-6; the D call TRBD1 from the table was never checked on the DNA. TRBV21-1 is flagged as a pseudogene. This CDR3 contains 19 residues. The CDR3 sequence is CASSSLGTGSHSGANVLTF. The DNA for the CDR3 is TGTGCCAGCAGCAGTTTGGGGACAGGGTCCCACTCTGGGGCCAACGTCCTGACTTTC.

This clone appeared a single time. V is TRBV18 and J is TRBJ2-5; 10 bases map to TRBD1. This CDR3 spans 17 amino acids. The V and J ends lost 2 bases and 1 base, in that order; junction bases with no gene match: 7. The germline CDR1 and CDR2 sequences are KGHSH and LQKENI. The CDR3 sequence is CASSPKGTGASQETQYF. CDR3 nucleotide sequence: TGTGCCAGCTCACCAAAAGGGACAGGGGCCAGCCAAGAGACCCAGTACTTC.

This chain joins TRBV6-6 and TRBJ1-1, with D hard to call. This CDR3 region has 13 residues. From germline, CDR1 is MNHNY and CDR2 SVGAGI (reference sequence). V was pared by 0 bases and J by 1 base, with 3 bases between. DNA for the CDR3: TGTGCCAGCAGTTACTCCCAGAACACTGAAGCTTTCTTT. Protein sequence: CASSYSQNTEAFF.

This clone showed up just once. V gene TRBV6-6 combines with J gene TRBJ1-2; D remains ambiguous. Germline V CDR1 and CDR2: MNHNY, SVGAGI (reference sequence). This CDR3 region has 11 residues. V lost 5 bases to trimming and J lost 6 bases, with 7 bases between them. CDR3 in DNA: TGTGCCAGCAGTAAGGGAGATGGCTACACCTTC. Its translation is CASSKGDGYTF.

V usage is TRBV5-6 and J usage is TRBJ2-5; 7 nucleotides line up with TRBD2. From germline, CDR1 is SGHDT and CDR2 YYEEEE. The CDR3 length is 18 residues. Trimming took 4 bases from V and 4 from J; bases not matched to a gene: 19. CDR3 sequence (DNA): TGTGCCAGCAGCCTGGAATCCAGCGGGATAAATTTTTTAGAGACCCAGTACTTC. Encoded protein: CASSLESSGINFLETQYF.